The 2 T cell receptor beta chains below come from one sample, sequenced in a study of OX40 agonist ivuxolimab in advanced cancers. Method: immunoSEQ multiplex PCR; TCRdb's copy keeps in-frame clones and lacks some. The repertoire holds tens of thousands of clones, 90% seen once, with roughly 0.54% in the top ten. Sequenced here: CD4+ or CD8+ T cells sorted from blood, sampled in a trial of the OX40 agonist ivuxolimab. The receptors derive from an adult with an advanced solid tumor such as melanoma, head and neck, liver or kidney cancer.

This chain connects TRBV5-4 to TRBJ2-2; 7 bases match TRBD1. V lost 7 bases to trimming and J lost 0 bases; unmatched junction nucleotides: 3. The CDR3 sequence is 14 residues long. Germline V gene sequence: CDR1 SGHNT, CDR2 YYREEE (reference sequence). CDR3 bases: TGTGCCAGCCGACAGGGTCCGAACACCGGGGAGCTGTTTTTT. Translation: CASRQGPNTGELFF. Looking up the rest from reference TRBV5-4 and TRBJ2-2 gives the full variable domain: ETGVTQSPTHLIKTRGQQVTLRCSSQSGHNTVSWYQQALGQGPQFIFQYYREEENGRGNFPPRFSGLQFPNYSSELNVNALELDDSALYLCASRQGPNTGELFFGEGSRLTVL.

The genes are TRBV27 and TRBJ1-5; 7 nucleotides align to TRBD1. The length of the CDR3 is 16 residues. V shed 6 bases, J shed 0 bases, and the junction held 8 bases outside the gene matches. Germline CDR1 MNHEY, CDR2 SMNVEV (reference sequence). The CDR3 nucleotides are TGTGCCAGCAGACCCGACAGGGTGGGTAGCAATCAGCCCCAGCATTTT. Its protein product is CASRPDRVGSNQPQHF.